This T cell receptor beta chain comes out of a study of T cells in Graves' hyperthyroidism and ophthalmopathy. On this clonotype itself: Its cognate antigen is unknown.

CDR3 length: 15 residues. V was pared by 3 bases and J by 2 bases, with 14 bases between. Germline CDR1 SGHRS, CDR2 YFSETQ. TCR beta CDR3 region amplification was performed from RNA transcripts. With the HTBI primer set, the TCR CDR3 went through a first round of RT-PCR. Each CDR3 protein gets one entry after TCRdb re-called the multiplex PCR reads with MiXCR. The sample has 350,000 or so distinct CDR3 sequences; 15% to 20% are singletons. Study-level points and caveats: Ophthalmopathy prediction by the model preceded onset by a median about 6 months.

The chain combines TRBV5-1 with TRBJ2-5; D gene uncertain. This receptor was obtained from a woman aged 25 to 45 with Graves' hyperthyroidism that later progressed to Graves' ophthalmopathy. The specimen was blood. CDR3 protein: CASSSGRLGQETQYF. The CDR3 region has the DNA TGCGCCAGCAGCTCCGGACGGTTGGGACAAGAGACCCAGTACTTC.